The following is a T cell receptor beta chain sequence with its context. This entry comes from a study of T cells expressing NK-cell markers. Production of TCR beta cDNA relied on 5'RACE template switching with UMIs. TCRdb re-called the 5' RACE reads and catalogs CDR3 proteins one per entry, DNA excluded. The listing records 150,000 to 170,000 distinct CDR3 sequences. CDR1 and CDR2 (germline): SGHTA, FQGNSA. The CDR3 runs 14 residues. The chain carries TRBV7-2 and TRBJ2-3; TCRdb returns TRBD1, unconfirmable since there is no DNA. The clonotype was recovered from a woman aged 50 to 60 in good health. Sample: blood T cells: a sorted CD56 or NKG2C T cell subset, CD4+ or CD8+ T cells, or bulk PBMC T cells (not recorded which). The CDR3 region is CASSPFPGSDTQYF. The whole variable domain, remainder taken from reference TRBV7-2 and TRBJ2-3, is GAGVSQSPSNKVTEKGKDVELRCDPISGHTALYWYRQSLGQGLEFLIYFQGNSAPDKSGLPSDRFSAERTGGSVSTLTIQRTQQEDSAVYLCASSPFPGSDTQYFGPGTRLTVL.